This is a list of T cell receptor beta chains from one sample in a study of tumor-infiltrating lymphocytes in localized non-small cell lung cancer. Measured with immunoSEQ multiplex PCR; TCRdb has only the in-frame clones, and not every one. The table records about 8,900 clones, almost 70% of them present only once. Input material: uninvolved lung tissue not adjacent to the tumor. The source is a human donor with non-small cell lung cancer. Each CDR3 is given with its conserved first and last residue. Each record gives: J gene, D gene, clone size, V gene, CDR3 DNA, CDR3 protein. The D gene is left open where the match is weak. Clone size is not always given. Where it is, it says once, few, many or a class for expanded clones.

j_gene: TRBJ2-5
d_gene: -
abundance: -
v_gene: TRBV9
CDR3nt: TGTGCCAGCAGCAAGGCGGGCCACGGGACCCAGTACTTC
CDR3aa: CASSKAGHGTQYF

j_gene: TRBJ2-5
d_gene: TRBD2
abundance: -
v_gene: TRBV4-3
CDR3nt: TGCGCCAGCAGCCAAGATCTTAGCACTAGCGGGACTCAAGAGACCCAGTACTTC
CDR3aa: CASSQDLSTSGTQETQYF

j_gene: TRBJ2-3
d_gene: TRBD1
abundance: -
v_gene: TRBV28
CDR3nt: TGTGCCAGCAGTTTGGCCCCGGGACAGGGGACAGATACGCAGTATTTT
CDR3aa: CASSLAPGQGTDTQYF

j_gene: TRBJ1-4
d_gene: -
abundance: -
v_gene: TRBV14
CDR3nt: TGTGCCAGTTCCAGGGCGGCTAATGAAAAACTGTTTTTT
CDR3aa: CASSRAANEKLFF

j_gene: TRBJ2-7
d_gene: -
abundance: once
v_gene: TRBV11-2
CDR3nt: TGTGCCAGCAGCTTAGGAATGGCAGGTACTACCTACGAGCAGTACTTC
CDR3aa: CASSLGMAGTTYEQYF

j_gene: TRBJ2-7
d_gene: TRBD2
abundance: -
v_gene: TRBV9
CDR3nt: TGTGCCAGCAGCTTAAAGACGGGGGGAGAGCAGTACTTC
CDR3aa: CASSLKTGGEQYF

j_gene: TRBJ2-1
d_gene: -
abundance: few
v_gene: TRBV5-5
CDR3nt: TGCGCCAGCAGCCAAGATGGAAACAGGTACAATGAGCAGTTCTTC
CDR3aa: CASSQDGNRYNEQFF

j_gene: TRBJ1-5
d_gene: -
abundance: -
v_gene: TRBV4-2
CDR3nt: TGTGCCAGCAGCCGGTTGGGGGTTAGCAATCAGCCCCAGCATTTT
CDR3aa: CASSRLGVSNQPQHF

j_gene: TRBJ2-2
d_gene: TRBD2
abundance: once
v_gene: TRBV7-3
CDR3nt: TGTGCCAGCAGCTTAACGGGGGCTAGCGGGAGCAGGGGGGAGCTGTTTTTT
CDR3aa: CASSLTGASGSRGELFF

j_gene: TRBJ2-7
d_gene: TRBD2
abundance: once
v_gene: TRBV5-1
CDR3nt: TGCGCCAGCAGCGAACTAGCGGGAGGAGGCTACGAGCAGTACTTC
CDR3aa: CASSELAGGGYEQYF

j_gene: TRBJ1-3
d_gene: -
abundance: medium-sized
v_gene: TRBV10-3
CDR3nt: TGTGCCATCAGTGATATGGCGGCCGCTGGAAACACCATATATTTT
CDR3aa: CAISDMAAAGNTIYF

j_gene: TRBJ1-4
d_gene: TRBD1
abundance: -
v_gene: TRBV2
CDR3nt: TGTGCCAGCGGGGACAGGAGCAATGAAAAACTGTTTTTT
CDR3aa: CASGDRSNEKLFF

j_gene: TRBJ2-7
d_gene: -
abundance: -
v_gene: TRBV19
CDR3nt: TGTGCCAGTAGCCAGGGGGGGAACGAGCAGTACTTC
CDR3aa: CASSQGGNEQYF

j_gene: TRBJ1-5
d_gene: -
abundance: few
v_gene: TRBV2
CDR3nt: TGTGCCAGCAGTGAAGAGCAGACGGGCAATCAGCCCCAGCATTTT
CDR3aa: CASSEEQTGNQPQHF

j_gene: TRBJ1-5
d_gene: -
abundance: -
v_gene: TRBV19
CDR3nt: TGTGCCAGTAGTATCATGAGGAATCAGCCCCAGCATTTT
CDR3aa: CASSIMRNQPQHF

j_gene: TRBJ2-7
d_gene: -
abundance: once
v_gene: TRBV2
CDR3nt: TGTGCCAGTGGCGGCGATTCCTACGAGCAGTACTTC
CDR3aa: CASGGDSYEQYF

j_gene: TRBJ2-7
d_gene: -
abundance: once
v_gene: TRBV28
CDR3nt: TGTGCCAGCAGTTTATCGGGTCACGAGCAGTACTTC
CDR3aa: CASSLSGHEQYF

j_gene: TRBJ2-7
d_gene: -
abundance: few
v_gene: TRBV7-8
CDR3nt: TGTGCCAGCAGCGTACAGGGCAGCTCCTACGAGCAGTACTTC
CDR3aa: CASSVQGSSYEQYF

j_gene: TRBJ1-5
d_gene: TRBD1
abundance: few
v_gene: TRBV2
CDR3nt: TGTGCCAGCAGTTTAGGGACAGGGGACAATCAGCCCCAGCATTTT
CDR3aa: CASSLGTGDNQPQHF

j_gene: TRBJ1-1
d_gene: -
abundance: few
v_gene: TRBV6-6
CDR3nt: TGTGCCAGCGGCTTGGGCACTGAAGCTTTCTTT
CDR3aa: CASGLGTEAFF

j_gene: TRBJ2-4
d_gene: TRBD1
abundance: -
v_gene: TRBV29-1
CDR3nt: TGCAGCGCAACCGTGACAGGGGCGGACATTCAGTACTTC
CDR3aa: CSATVTGADIQYF

j_gene: TRBJ1-1
d_gene: -
abundance: -
v_gene: TRBV5-1
CDR3nt: TGCGCCAGCAGCTTACAGGAGAGGGCTGAAGCTTTCTTT
CDR3aa: CASSLQERAEAFF

j_gene: TRBJ1-2
d_gene: -
abundance: -
v_gene: TRBV5-6
CDR3nt: TGTGCCAGCAACCGTCGCCGAGTCTATGGCTACACCTTC
CDR3aa: CASNRRRVYGYTF

j_gene: TRBJ2-7
d_gene: -
abundance: -
v_gene: TRBV5-1
CDR3nt: TGCGCCAGCAGCCCCACTAGCGAGGGGGGCGAGCAGTACTTC
CDR3aa: CASSPTSEGGEQYF

j_gene: TRBJ2-7
d_gene: TRBD2
abundance: -
v_gene: TRBV28
CDR3nt: TGTGCCAGCGCAGCGGGACGCTGGTACGAGCAGTACTTC
CDR3aa: CASAAGRWYEQYF

j_gene: TRBJ2-1
d_gene: -
abundance: -
v_gene: TRBV25-1
CDR3nt: TGTGCCAGCAGGACTCCCGGGGGAGAGCAGTTCTTC
CDR3aa: CASRTPGGEQFF

j_gene: TRBJ2-7
d_gene: TRBD1
abundance: few
v_gene: TRBV5-1
CDR3nt: TGCGCCAGCAGCCCGCCCAGACAGGGGACCTACGAGCAGTACTTC
CDR3aa: CASSPPRQGTYEQYF

j_gene: TRBJ1-1
d_gene: TRBD1
abundance: few
v_gene: TRBV6-1
CDR3nt: TGTGCCAGCAGTGAGCGCCGGGACAGTGACGCAGCTTTCTTT
CDR3aa: CASSERRDSDAAFF

j_gene: TRBJ2-7
d_gene: TRBD1
abundance: few
v_gene: TRBV2
CDR3nt: TGTGCCAGCAGAGGACAGGGCGACGAGCAGTACTTC
CDR3aa: CASRGQGDEQYF

j_gene: TRBJ2-2
d_gene: TRBD1
abundance: -
v_gene: TRBV25-1
CDR3nt: TGTGCCAGCAGTGAGGCGACAGGGGGCACCGGGGAGCTGTTTTTT
CDR3aa: CASSEATGGTGELFF

j_gene: TRBJ1-1
d_gene: -
abundance: large
v_gene: TRBV28
CDR3nt: TGTGCCAGCAGTGTCCCCTTGAGGGATTCGTCCGAAGCTTTCTTT
CDR3aa: CASSVPLRDSSEAFF

j_gene: TRBJ2-2
d_gene: TRBD2
abundance: -
v_gene: TRBV6-1
CDR3nt: TGTGCCAGCAGTGTAAGCCTAGCGGGAGGGGCGAACACCGGGGAGCTGTTTTTT
CDR3aa: CASSVSLAGGANTGELFF

j_gene: TRBJ2-7
d_gene: TRBD2
abundance: -
v_gene: TRBV30
CDR3nt: TGTGCCTGGAATATTCAATTCGAGCGGGACCCCTACGAGCAGTACTTC
CDR3aa: CAWNIQFERDPYEQYF

j_gene: TRBJ2-4
d_gene: -
abundance: -
v_gene: TRBV7-2
CDR3nt: TGTGCCAGCAGCTTAGGGGCAGGGCCCCTTTACATTCAGTACTTC
CDR3aa: CASSLGAGPLYIQYF

j_gene: TRBJ2-1
d_gene: TRBD2
abundance: few
v_gene: TRBV19
CDR3nt: TGTGCCAGTAGTACTACTAGCGGGAGTTACAATGAGCAGTTCTTC
CDR3aa: CASSTTSGSYNEQFF

j_gene: TRBJ2-3
d_gene: TRBD2
abundance: -
v_gene: TRBV7-2
CDR3nt: TGTGCCAGCAGCGGCGGACTAGCCCGAGGTACGCAGTATTTT
CDR3aa: CASSGGLARGTQYF

j_gene: TRBJ1-2
d_gene: -
abundance: -
v_gene: TRBV5-1
CDR3nt: TGCGCCAGCACAGGGGATACAGGTCCCTATGGCTACACCTTC
CDR3aa: CASTGDTGPYGYTF

j_gene: TRBJ1-1
d_gene: -
abundance: once
v_gene: TRBV5-1
CDR3nt: TGCGCCACTTCCTCGGGCGGGAGAAACACTGAAGCTTTCTTT
CDR3aa: CATSSGGRNTEAFF

j_gene: TRBJ2-3
d_gene: TRBD2
abundance: few
v_gene: TRBV30
CDR3nt: TGTGCCTGGCTCCTCGCGGGGGGCACAGATACGCAGTATTTT
CDR3aa: CAWLLAGGTDTQYF

j_gene: TRBJ1-1
d_gene: -
abundance: few
v_gene: TRBV6-1
CDR3nt: TGTGCCTCCAGAGAGGGGAACACTGAAGCTTTCTTT
CDR3aa: CASREGNTEAFF

j_gene: TRBJ1-4
d_gene: TRBD1
abundance: few
v_gene: TRBV7-3
CDR3nt: TGTGCCAGCAGCTTAGGACAGGGGAGCGAAAAACTGTTTTTT
CDR3aa: CASSLGQGSEKLFF

j_gene: TRBJ1-1
d_gene: -
abundance: medium-sized
v_gene: TRBV23-1
CDR3nt: TGCGCCAGCAGTCAATCGAGTTTGGTGGGGATCGAAGCTTTCTTT
CDR3aa: CASSQSSLVGIEAFF

j_gene: TRBJ2-7
d_gene: TRBD2
abundance: -
v_gene: TRBV5-1
CDR3nt: TGCGCCAGCAGCGACCCGGGAGGCGAGCAGTACTTC
CDR3aa: CASSDPGGEQYF

j_gene: TRBJ2-1
d_gene: -
abundance: few
v_gene: TRBV7-9
CDR3nt: TGTGCCAGCAGCTTAGACCGCTACAATGAGCAGTTCTTC
CDR3aa: CASSLDRYNEQFF

j_gene: TRBJ2-2
d_gene: -
abundance: -
v_gene: TRBV7-3
CDR3nt: TGTGCCAGCAGCTTAAGACGCGCCACCGGGGAGCTGTTTTTT
CDR3aa: CASSLRRATGELFF

j_gene: TRBJ2-7
d_gene: -
abundance: -
v_gene: TRBV6-5
CDR3nt: TGTGCCAGCAGTTACTCGGTAGCGGTCGAGCAGTACTTC
CDR3aa: CASSYSVAVEQYF